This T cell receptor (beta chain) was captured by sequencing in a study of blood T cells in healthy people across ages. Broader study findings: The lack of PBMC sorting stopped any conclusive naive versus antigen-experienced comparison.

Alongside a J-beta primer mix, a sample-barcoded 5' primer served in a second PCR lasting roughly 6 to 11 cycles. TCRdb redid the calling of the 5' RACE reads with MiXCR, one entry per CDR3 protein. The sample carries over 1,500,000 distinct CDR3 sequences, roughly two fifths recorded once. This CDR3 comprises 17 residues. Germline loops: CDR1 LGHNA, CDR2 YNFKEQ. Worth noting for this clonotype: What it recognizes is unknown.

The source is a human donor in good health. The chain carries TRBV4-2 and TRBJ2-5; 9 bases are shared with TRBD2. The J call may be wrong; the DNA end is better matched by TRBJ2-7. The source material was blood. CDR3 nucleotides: TGTGCCAGCAGCCAACCTAGGGAGCGGGGGGCTCGGGGCGAGCAGTACTTC. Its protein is CASSQPRERGARGEQYF.